The clone carrying this T cell receptor beta chain was seen only a few times. Its antigen remains unknown. 13 Jbeta primers and 60 Vbeta primers were used for the PCR. Data came from immunoSEQ multiplex PCR; TCRdb stores just in-frame clones and leaves some out. The sample yields around 140,000 clones, approximately 80% seen once. The sample originates from a study of cytomegalovirus exposure and HLA in healthy donors. Germline V gene lookup returns CDR1 PRHDT and CDR2 FYEKMQ (reference sequence). CDR3 length: 20 residues. The V end was cut by 0 bases, the J end by 2 bases, with 25 bases between. Whole-study findings and limits: Based on reports, TCR beta sequences accurately predicted HLA-A and HLA-B alleles for most subjects. In a later analysis, V- and J-gene trimming of beta chains associated with a DCLRE1C missense variant, replicated independently. Associated with HLA alleles at 0.05 false discovery rate in a later analysis were some 18,000 TCR beta sequences.

The sequencing input was PBMCs. The clonotype comes from a man aged 35 to 55 in good health and CMV-seronegative. This chain uses TRBV13 with TRBJ2-5, with D maybe TRBD2 (5 bases). The CDR3 DNA reads as TGTGCCAGCAGCTTAGGCCTTGAGGCGGGTCGCTACCTCCCACAAGAGACCCAGTACTTC. It translates to CASSLGLEAGRYLPQETQYF.